This section outlines one T cell receptor beta chain sequence together with its context. The target of this receptor is not known. No much larger clone is present one base from it, and per-base qualities are unavailable. This sample is drawn from a study of OX40 agonist ivuxolimab in advanced cancers. Describing the broader study: Ivuxolimab was an agonistic, fully human IgG2 monoclonal antibody directed against OX40 (CD134), a costimulatory receptor. Intravenous ivuxolimab was administered to patients every 2 weeks at six dose levels: 0.01, 0.1, 0.3, 1.5, 3 and 10 mg/kg. Among the roughly 50 dose-escalation patients, 19 had hepatocellular carcinoma, approximately 15 melanoma, 9 renal cell carcinoma and 9 head and neck cancer. A male proportion of roughly 80% and a mean age of approximately 61 years, ranging from roughly 20 to 80, were recorded for the dose-escalation cohort. Prior anti-PD-1, anti-PD-L1 or anti-CTLA-4 therapy was permitted, and checkpoint inhibitors had been received by under 50% of dose-escalation patients. Partial responses occurred in three dose-escalation patients: two with cutaneous melanoma and one with hepatocellular carcinoma. Peripheral TCRbeta sequencing was intended to test whether TCR sequence diversity was altered and clonal T-cell expansion was caused by ivuxolimab. The paper describes the monotherapy dose-escalation part (N of about 57 patients) of the phase I trial of ivuxolimab. Paper-wide results and their limitations: Low levels of normalized T-cell clonal expansion were also seen in some patients who did not respond. After ivuxolimab, more expanded clones were found on average in CD8+ T cells than in CD4+ T cells. The antigen specificity of the peripheral T cells that underwent clonal expansion was not determined. At doses of 0.1 to 3.0 mg/kg, clonal expansion of both CD4+ and CD8+ blood T cells was observed from baseline to week 6. Partial responders in the 0.1-3.0 mg/kg groups had among the lowest normalized peripheral clonal expansion, especially among CD8+ T cells.

For sequencing of the TCRbeta CDR3 region, genomic DNA was extracted from the sorted cells. TCRbeta CDR3 regions were sequenced using the immunoSEQ Assay. Not all clones reach the TCRdb copy of this immuneACCESS table, which keeps in-frame sequences only. Checked studies attribute under half of the gap to unresolved V genes and leave the rest unexplained. In this sample the table shows around 80,000 clones, more than 75% of which occur a single time. The top ten clones comprise about 2.5% of the sample. Taken from the germline V gene, the CDR1 and CDR2 loops are SGHRS and YFSETQ. CDR3 length: 14 amino acids, cysteine to phenylalanine. The CDR3 DNA has 42 bases and is translated from base 1. The V and J ends are trimmed by 2 bases and 5 bases, leaving 13 bases between them. The trial excluded patients who had a history of autoimmune disease or who were on systemic immunosuppression. Peripheral blood for TCR sequencing was drawn from every dose cohort at baseline, at cycle 4 day 1 and at cycle 7 day 1. The samples were taken from a phase I, first-in-human, multicenter, open-label dose-escalation trial of ivuxolimab. Adults with locally advanced or metastatic melanoma, renal cell carcinoma, hepatocellular carcinoma or head and neck squamous cell carcinoma were enrolled in the trial. Before TCR sequencing, CD4+ and CD8+ T cells were separately sorted from peripheral blood.

The sequence is built from TRBV5-1 and TRBJ1-1; possibly the D gene is TRBD1, per 5 matching bases. This receptor was identified in an adult with an advanced solid tumor such as melanoma, head and neck, liver or kidney cancer. Sequenced here: CD4+ or CD8+ T cells sorted from blood, sampled in a trial of the OX40 agonist ivuxolimab. The CDR3 amino acid sequence is: CASSFRAGWTEAFF. The DNA reads TGCGCCAGCAGCTTCAGGGCAGGATGGACTGAAGCTTTCTTT. Extended through the reference TRBV5-1 and TRBJ1-1 proteins, this CDR3 yields the full variable domain: KAGVTQTPRYLIKTRGQQVTLSCSPISGHRSVSWYQQTPGQGLQFLFEYFSETQRNKGNFPGRFSGRQFSNSRSEMNVSTLELGDSALYLCASSFRAGWTEAFFGQGTRLTVV.